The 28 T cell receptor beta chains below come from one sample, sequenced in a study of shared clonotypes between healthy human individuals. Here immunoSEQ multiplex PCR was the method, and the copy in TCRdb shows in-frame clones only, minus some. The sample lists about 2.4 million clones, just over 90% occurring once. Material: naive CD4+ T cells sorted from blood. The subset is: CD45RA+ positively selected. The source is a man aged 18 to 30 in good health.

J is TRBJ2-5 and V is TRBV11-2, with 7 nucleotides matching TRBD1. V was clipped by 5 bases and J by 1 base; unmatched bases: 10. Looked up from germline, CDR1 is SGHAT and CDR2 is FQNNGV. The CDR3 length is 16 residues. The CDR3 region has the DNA TGTGCCAGCAGCAAGTCCGGGACAGCTTTCCAAGAGACCCAGTACTTC. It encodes CASSKSGTAFQETQYF.

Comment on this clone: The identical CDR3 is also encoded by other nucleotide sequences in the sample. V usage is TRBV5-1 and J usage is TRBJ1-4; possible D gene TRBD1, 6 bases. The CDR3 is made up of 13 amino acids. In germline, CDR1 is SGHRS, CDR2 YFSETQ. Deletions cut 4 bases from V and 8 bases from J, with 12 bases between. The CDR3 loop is CASSPGAGEKLFF. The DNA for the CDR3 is TGCGCCAGCAGCCCAGGGGCGGGCGAAAAACTGTTTTTT.

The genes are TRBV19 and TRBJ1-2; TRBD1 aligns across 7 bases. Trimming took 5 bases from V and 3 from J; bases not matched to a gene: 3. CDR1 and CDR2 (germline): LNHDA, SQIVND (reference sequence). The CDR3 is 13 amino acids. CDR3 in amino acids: CASSLGGDYGYTF. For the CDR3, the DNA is TGTGCCAGTAGTTTAGGGGGCGACTATGGCTACACCTTC.

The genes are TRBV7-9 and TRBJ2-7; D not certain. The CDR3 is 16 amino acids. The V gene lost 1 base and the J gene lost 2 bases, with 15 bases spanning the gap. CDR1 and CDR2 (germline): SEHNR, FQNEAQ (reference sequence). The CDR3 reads CASSLVRLGGAYEQYF. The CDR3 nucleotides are TGTGCCAGCAGCTTAGTTCGGTTAGGCGGCGCCTACGAGCAGTACTTC.

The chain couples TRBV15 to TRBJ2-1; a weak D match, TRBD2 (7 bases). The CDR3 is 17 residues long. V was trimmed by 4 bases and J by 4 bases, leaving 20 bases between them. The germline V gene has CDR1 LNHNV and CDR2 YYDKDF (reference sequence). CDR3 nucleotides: TGTGCCACCAGCACATCGACCCTCGGGGGGCTTTACAATGAGCAGTTCTTC. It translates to CATSTSTLGGLYNEQFF.

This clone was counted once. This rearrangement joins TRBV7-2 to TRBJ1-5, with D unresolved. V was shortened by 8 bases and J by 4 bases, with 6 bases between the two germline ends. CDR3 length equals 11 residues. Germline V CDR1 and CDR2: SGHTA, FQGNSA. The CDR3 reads CASGVNQPQHF. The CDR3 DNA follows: TGTGCCAGCGGAGTGAATCAGCCCCAGCATTTT.

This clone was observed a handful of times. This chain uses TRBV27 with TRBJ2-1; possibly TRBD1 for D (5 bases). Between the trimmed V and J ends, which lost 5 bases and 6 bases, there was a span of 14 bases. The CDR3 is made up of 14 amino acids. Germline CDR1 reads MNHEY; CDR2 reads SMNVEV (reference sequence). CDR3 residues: CASSTPGFGNEQFF. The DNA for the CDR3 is TGTGCCAGCAGTACCCCAGGGTTCGGCAATGAGCAGTTCTTC.

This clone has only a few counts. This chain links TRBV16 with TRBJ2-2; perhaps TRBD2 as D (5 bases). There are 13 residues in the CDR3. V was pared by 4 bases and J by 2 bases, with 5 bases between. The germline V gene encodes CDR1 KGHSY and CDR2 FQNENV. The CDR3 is CASSRTNTGELFF. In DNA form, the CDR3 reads TGTGCCAGCAGCCGGACTAACACCGGGGAGCTGTTTTTT.

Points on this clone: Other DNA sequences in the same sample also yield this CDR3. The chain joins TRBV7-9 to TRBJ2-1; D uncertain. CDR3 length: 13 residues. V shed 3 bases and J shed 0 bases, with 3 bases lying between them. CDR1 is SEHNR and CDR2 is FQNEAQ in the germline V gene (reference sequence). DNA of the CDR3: TGTGCCAGCAGCTTGAGCTCCTACAATGAGCAGTTCTTC. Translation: CASSLSSYNEQFF.

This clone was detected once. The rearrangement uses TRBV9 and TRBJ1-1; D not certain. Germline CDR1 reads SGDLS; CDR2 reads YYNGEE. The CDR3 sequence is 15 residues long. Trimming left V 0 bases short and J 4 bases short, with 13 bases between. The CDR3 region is CASSVETTRSTEAFF. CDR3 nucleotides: TGTGCCAGCAGCGTAGAGACCACCCGAAGCACTGAAGCTTTCTTT.

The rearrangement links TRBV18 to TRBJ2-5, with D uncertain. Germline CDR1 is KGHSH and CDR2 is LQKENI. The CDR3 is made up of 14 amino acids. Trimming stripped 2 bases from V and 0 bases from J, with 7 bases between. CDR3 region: CASSPDLYQETQYF. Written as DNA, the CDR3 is TGTGCCAGCTCACCAGACTTGTACCAAGAGACCCAGTACTTC.

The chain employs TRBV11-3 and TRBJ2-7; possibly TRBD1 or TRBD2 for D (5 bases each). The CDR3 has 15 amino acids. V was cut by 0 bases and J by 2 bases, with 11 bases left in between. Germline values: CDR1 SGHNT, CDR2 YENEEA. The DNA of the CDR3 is TGTGCCAGCAGCTTAGATGGCAGGGAGCCCTACGAGCAGTACTTC. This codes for CASSLDGREPYEQYF.

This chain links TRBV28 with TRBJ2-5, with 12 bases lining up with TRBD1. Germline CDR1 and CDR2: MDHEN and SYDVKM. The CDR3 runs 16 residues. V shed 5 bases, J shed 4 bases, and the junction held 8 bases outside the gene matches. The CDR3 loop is CASSPTGQGARETQYF. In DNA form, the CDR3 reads TGTGCCAGCAGTCCAACGGGACAGGGGGCGCGAGAGACCCAGTACTTC.

DNA of the CDR3: TGTGCCAGCAGCTTAGGTCGAAGCGGGAGGGGTCCCTACAATGAGCAGTTCTTC. This translates into CASSLGRSGRGPYNEQFF. This chain connects TRBV7-2 to TRBJ2-1; 10 nucleotides match TRBD2. With V trimmed by 1 base and J by 2 bases, 8 bases remained unmatched. Germline assignment: CDR1 SGHTA and CDR2 FQGNSA. The CDR3 totals 18 residues.

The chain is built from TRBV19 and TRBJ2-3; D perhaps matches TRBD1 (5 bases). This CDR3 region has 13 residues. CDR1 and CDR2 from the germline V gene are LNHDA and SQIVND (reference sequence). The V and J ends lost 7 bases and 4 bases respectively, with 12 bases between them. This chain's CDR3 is CASKPGKADTQYF. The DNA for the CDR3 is TGTGCCAGTAAGCCAGGGAAAGCAGATACGCAGTATTTT.

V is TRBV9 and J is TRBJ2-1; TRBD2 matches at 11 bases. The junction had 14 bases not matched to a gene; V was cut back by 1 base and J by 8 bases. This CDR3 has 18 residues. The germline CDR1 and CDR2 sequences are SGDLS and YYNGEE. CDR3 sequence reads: CASSVTGGLAVGLHEQFF. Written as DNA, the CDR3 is TGTGCCAGCAGCGTAACGGGGGGACTAGCGGTAGGACTACATGAGCAGTTCTTC.

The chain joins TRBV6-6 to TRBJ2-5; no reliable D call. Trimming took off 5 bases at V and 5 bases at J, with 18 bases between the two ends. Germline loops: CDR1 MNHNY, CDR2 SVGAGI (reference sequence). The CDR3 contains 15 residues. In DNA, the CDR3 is TGTGCCAGCAGTCCCAAAACGGGCCTACTGGAGACCCAGTACTTC. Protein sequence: CASSPKTGLLETQYF.

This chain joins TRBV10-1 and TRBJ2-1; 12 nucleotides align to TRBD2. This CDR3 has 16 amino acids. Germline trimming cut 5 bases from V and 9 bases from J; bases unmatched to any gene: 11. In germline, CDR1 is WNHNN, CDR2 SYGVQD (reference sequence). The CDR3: CASSLLTSGSLSEQFF. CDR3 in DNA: TGCGCCAGCAGTCTTCTGACTAGCGGGAGCCTGAGTGAGCAGTTCTTC.

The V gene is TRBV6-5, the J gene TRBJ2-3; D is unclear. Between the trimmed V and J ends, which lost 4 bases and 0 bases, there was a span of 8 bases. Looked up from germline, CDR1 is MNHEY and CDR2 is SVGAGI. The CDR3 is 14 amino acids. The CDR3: CASSSTSSTDTQYF. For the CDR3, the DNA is TGTGCCAGCAGTTCCACGTCTAGCACAGATACGCAGTATTTT.

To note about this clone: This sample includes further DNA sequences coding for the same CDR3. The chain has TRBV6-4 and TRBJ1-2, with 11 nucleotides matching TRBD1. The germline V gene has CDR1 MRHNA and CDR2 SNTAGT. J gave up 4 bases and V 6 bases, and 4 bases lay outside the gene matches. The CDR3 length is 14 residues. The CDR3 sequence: CASSPGTGGYGYTF. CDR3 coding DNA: TGTGCCAGCAGCCCCGGGACAGGGGGCTATGGCTACACCTTC.

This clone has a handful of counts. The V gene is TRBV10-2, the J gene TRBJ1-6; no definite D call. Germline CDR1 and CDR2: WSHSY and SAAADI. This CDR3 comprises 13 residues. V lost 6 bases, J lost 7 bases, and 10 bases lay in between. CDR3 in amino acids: CASRSTTNSPLHF. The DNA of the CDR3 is TGCGCCAGCAGATCGACCACCAATTCACCCCTCCACTTT.

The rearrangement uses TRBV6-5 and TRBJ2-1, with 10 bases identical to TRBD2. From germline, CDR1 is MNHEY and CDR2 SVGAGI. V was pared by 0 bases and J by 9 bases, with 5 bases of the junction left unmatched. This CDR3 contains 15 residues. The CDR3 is CASSYSNLAGVEQFF. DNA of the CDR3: TGTGCCAGCAGTTACTCGAACCTAGCGGGAGTTGAGCAGTTCTTC.

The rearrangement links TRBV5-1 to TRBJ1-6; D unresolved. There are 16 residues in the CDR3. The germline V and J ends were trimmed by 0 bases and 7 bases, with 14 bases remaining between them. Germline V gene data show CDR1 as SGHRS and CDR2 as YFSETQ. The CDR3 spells CASSLEGGSFNSPLHF. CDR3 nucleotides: TGCGCCAGCAGCTTGGAGGGCGGCAGCTTCAATTCACCCCTCCACTTT.

The CDR3 nucleotides read TGTGCCAGCAGTGAGTCCCAGACCCAGTACTTC. Its protein product is CASSESQTQYF. The rearrangement uses TRBV2 and TRBJ2-5; D unclear. V lost 3 bases and J 6 bases, leaving 5 bases between the germline ends. CDR3 length: 11 residues. Germline V gives CDR1 SNHLY, CDR2 FYNNEI. The variable domain in full, completed from reference TRBV2 and TRBJ2-5, reads EPEVTQTPSHQVTQMGQEVILRCVPISNHLYFYWYRQILGQKVEFLVSFYNNEISEKSEIFDDQFSVERPDGSNFTLKIRSTKLEDSAMYFCASSESQTQYFGPGTRLLVL.

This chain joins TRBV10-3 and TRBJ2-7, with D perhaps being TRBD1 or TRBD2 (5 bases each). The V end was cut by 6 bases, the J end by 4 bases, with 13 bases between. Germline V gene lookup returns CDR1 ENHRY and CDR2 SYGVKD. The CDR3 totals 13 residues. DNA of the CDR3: TGTGCCATCAGCAGGGAGCCTTCGTACGAGCAGTACTTC. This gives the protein CAISREPSYEQYF.

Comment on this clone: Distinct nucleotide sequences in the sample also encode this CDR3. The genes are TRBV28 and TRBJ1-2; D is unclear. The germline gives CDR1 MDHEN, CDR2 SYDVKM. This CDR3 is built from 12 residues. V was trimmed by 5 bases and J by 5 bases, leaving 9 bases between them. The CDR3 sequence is CASSSGDYGYTF. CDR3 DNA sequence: TGTGCCAGCAGTAGCGGAGATTATGGCTACACCTTC.

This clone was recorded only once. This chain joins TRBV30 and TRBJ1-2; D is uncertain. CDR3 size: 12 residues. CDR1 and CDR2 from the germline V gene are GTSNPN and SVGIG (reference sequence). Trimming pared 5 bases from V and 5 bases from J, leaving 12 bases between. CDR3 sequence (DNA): TGTGCCTGGGCCCGCGGAGGGTATGGCTACACCTTC. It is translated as CAWARGGYGYTF. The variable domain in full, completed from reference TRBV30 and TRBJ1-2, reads SQTIHQWPATLVQPVGSPLSLECTVEGTSNPNLYWYRQAAGRGLQLLFYSVGIGQISSEVPQNLSASRPQDRQFILSSKKLLLSDSGFYLCAWARGGYGYTFGSGTRLTVV.

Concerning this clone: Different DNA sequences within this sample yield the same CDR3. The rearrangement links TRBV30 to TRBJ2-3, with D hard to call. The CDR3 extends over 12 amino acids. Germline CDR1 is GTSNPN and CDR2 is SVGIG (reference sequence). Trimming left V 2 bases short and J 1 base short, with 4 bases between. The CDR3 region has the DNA TGTGCCTGGAGTAGGGGCACAGATACGCAGTATTTT. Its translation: CAWSRGTDTQYF.